The 20 T cell receptor beta chains presented below share a single source sample, sequenced in a study of neurological immune-mediated disorders. Via MiXCR, TCRdb re-called the 5' RACE reads, giving one row per CDR3 protein. The sample includes roughly 100,000 distinct CDR3 sequences, 10% to 12% of them seen just once. Time point described: longitudinal time-point 3. Sample: PBMCs. The receptor set was obtained from a female donor with HTLV-1-associated myelopathy (HAM/TSP).

The table lists this clonotype with many counts. The rearrangement links TRBV4-1 to TRBJ2-7; the D gene could be TRBD1 or TRBD2 (6 bases each). V lost 0 bases and J 3 bases, leaving 15 bases between the germline ends. The CDR3 consists of 16 residues. CDR1 is MGHRA and CDR2 is YSYEKL in the germline V gene. The CDR3 reads CASSQEPTGAFYEQYF. CDR3 nucleotide sequence: TGCGCCAGCAGCCAAGAGCCCACGGGGGCCTTCTACGAGCAGTACTTC.

This clonotype has at least ten counts. This sequence joins TRBV20-1 and TRBJ2-7, with a possible D match to TRBD2 (6 bases). V lost 3 bases to trimming and J lost 3 bases, with 9 bases between them. CDR1 is DFQATT, CDR2 SNEGSKA, per germline (reference sequence). The CDR3 is made up of 12 amino acids. The CDR3 loop is CSASRGVYEQYF. The DNA of the CDR3 is TGCAGTGCTAGCCGCGGGGTCTACGAGCAGTACTTC.

This clonotype has ten or more counts. Mismatch with germline at one junction end may stem from a read error. The rearrangement uses TRBV7-2 and TRBJ2-3, with 11 nucleotides matching TRBD2. This CDR3 spans 13 amino acids. CDR1 is SGHTA, CDR2 FQGNSA, per germline. Here the CDR3 reads CASSLELAGVRSF. The CDR3 DNA follows: TGTGCCAGCAGCTTAGAACTAGCGGGGGTCAGATCGTTT.

This clonotype has a count of ten or more. V is TRBV12-3 or TRBV12-4 and J is TRBJ1-5, with D tentatively TRBD1 (6 bases). Trimming pared 5 bases from V and 4 bases from J, leaving 15 bases between. This CDR3 has 15 residues. As DNA, the CDR3 is TGTGCCAGCAGTCTCCTAAAGGGGGGGAATCAGCCCCAGCATTTT. Its protein is CASSLLKGGNQPQHF.

This clonotype was picked up many times. This chain links TRBV20-1 with TRBJ1-2; TRBD1 is a possible D gene (5 bases). The length of the CDR3 is 14 residues. The V gene lost 6 bases and the J gene lost 0 bases, with 14 bases spanning the gap. Germline CDR1 reads DFQATT; CDR2 reads SNEGSKA (reference sequence). Here the CDR3 reads CSAGGGGTNYGYTF. The CDR3 DNA is TGCAGTGCCGGGGGTGGGGGAACTAACTATGGCTACACCTTC.

The CDR3 DNA sequence: TGTGCCAGCAGCTCGACCGGGACTCATTACAATGAGCAGTTCTTC. Its protein is CASSSTGTHYNEQFF. The genes are TRBV9 and TRBJ2-1; D is perhaps TRBD2 (6 bases). V lost 4 bases and J lost 4, with 15 bases in between. This CDR3 comprises 15 residues. Germline CDR1 and CDR2: SGDLS and YYNGEE.

This clonotype appeared many times. This chain links TRBV9 with TRBJ2-1; possibly TRBD2 for D (6 bases). The germline V and J ends were trimmed by 4 bases and 7 bases, with 18 bases remaining between them. This CDR3 is built from 15 residues. Germline V lookup: CDR1 SGDLS, CDR2 YYNGEE. CDR3 amino acids: CASSRPRQGGNEQFF. CDR3 nucleotides: TGTGCCAGCAGCCGACCTAGGCAGGGAGGAAATGAGCAGTTCTTC.

This clonotype has ten or more counts. The chain has TRBV7-9 and TRBJ1-1; no clear D gene. Germline V gene lookup returns CDR1 SEHNR and CDR2 FQNEAQ (reference sequence). Between the trimmed V and J ends, which lost 5 bases and 7 bases, there was a span of 11 bases. The CDR3 has 12 residues. The CDR3 spells CASSLTWVEAFF. DNA of the CDR3: TGTGCCAGCAGCCTAACATGGGTTGAAGCTTTCTTT.

This clonotype was seen repeatedly, ten times or more. The chain joins TRBV28 to TRBJ1-6; perhaps TRBD1 as D (6 bases). V was trimmed by 4 bases and J by 4 bases, leaving 23 bases between them. Germline V lookup: CDR1 MDHEN, CDR2 SYDVKM. The CDR3 length is 19 residues. CDR3 sequence (DNA): TGTGCCAGCAGTTACTCAGGGGCGAACGCGGGGGGATATAATTCACCCCTCCACTTT. Its protein product is CASSYSGANAGGYNSPLHF.

This clonotype was observed a handful of times. The chain joins TRBV12-3 or TRBV12-4 to TRBJ1-3; 7 bases are a match to TRBD1. The CDR3 consists of 17 residues. The trim removed 4 bases at V and 0 bases at J, leaving 9 bases unmatched. The CDR3 DNA reads TGTGCCAGCAGTTGGTTGGACAGGCCACTCTCTGGAAACACCATATATTTT. Translating it yields CASSWLDRPLSGNTIYF.

This clonotype was seen many times. The rearrangement links TRBV2 to TRBJ2-7; TRBD2 aligns across 15 bases. Germline V gene data show CDR1 as SNHLY and CDR2 as FYNNEI. The CDR3 has 18 amino acids. V lost 6 bases to trimming and J lost 3 bases; unmatched junction nucleotides: 12. The CDR3 nucleotides are TGTGCCAGCAGAACCGGGACTAGCGGGGGGCCGAGGAGCTACGAGCAGTACTTC. Protein: CASRTGTSGGPRSYEQYF.

This clonotype was found many times. The chain has TRBV5-1 and TRBJ2-1; D remains ambiguous. This CDR3 is 11 amino acids long. Germline CDR1 SGHRS, CDR2 YFSETQ. Trimming took 0 bases from V and 8 from J, leaving 3 bases between them. CDR3 sequence: CASSLGYEQFF. CDR3 coding DNA: TGCGCCAGCAGCTTGGGATATGAGCAGTTCTTC.

This clonotype was counted ten times or more. This rearrangement joins TRBV6-6 to TRBJ1-5; D gene unclear. V lost 4 bases, J lost 0 bases, and 7 bases lay in between. The V gene's germline CDR1 is MNHNY and CDR2 SVGAGI (reference sequence). The CDR3 extends over 14 amino acids. As DNA, the CDR3 is TGTGCCAGCAGTTTCACCCTTAGCAATCAGCCCCAGCATTTT. It codes for CASSFTLSNQPQHF.

This clonotype came up many times. The chain couples TRBV20-1 to TRBJ2-7; D possibly corresponds to TRBD2 (6 bases). The germline CDR1 and CDR2 sequences are DFQATT and SNEGSKA (reference sequence). This CDR3 comprises 12 residues. Between the trimmed V and J ends, which lost 4 bases and 6 bases, there was a span of 13 bases. CDR3 in DNA: TGCAGTGCTACCAGCGGGCCGGGCGAGCAGTACTTC. Encoded protein: CSATSGPGEQYF.

This clonotype was recorded at least ten times. The J gene is TRBJ2-7, the V gene TRBV5-1; D assignment may be TRBD1 or TRBD2 (5 bases each). V dropped 3 bases and J dropped 5 bases, with 18 bases sitting between them. The CDR3 spans 15 residues. Germline V gene data show CDR1 as SGHRS and CDR2 as YFSETQ. This chain's CDR3 is CASSYSGTPPDEQYF. Written as DNA, the CDR3 is TGCGCCAGCAGCTACTCCGGGACCCCCCCTGACGAGCAGTACTTC.

There are a few counts of this clonotype. The chain uses TRBV5-1 and TRBJ2-7, with TRBD1 matching over 11 bases. The V gene's germline CDR1 is SGHRS and CDR2 YFSETQ. V lost 2 bases to trimming and J lost 1 base; unmatched junction nucleotides: 2. The CDR3 runs 15 residues. The CDR3 sequence: CASSFGTGGSYEQYF. In DNA, the CDR3 is TGCGCCAGCAGCTTTGGGACAGGGGGATCCTACGAGCAGTACTTC.

This chain links TRBV7-6 with TRBJ2-6; D call uncertain. The CDR3 has 18 residues. Trimming shortened V by 4 bases and J by 1 base, and 17 bases separated the two germline ends. Germline V lookup: CDR1 SGHVS, CDR2 FNYEAQ. CDR3 region: CASSSTRWEGSGANVLTF. The CDR3 nucleotides are TGTGCCAGCAGCTCCACCCGTTGGGAAGGTTCTGGGGCCAACGTCCTGACTTTC.

This clonotype was found a few times. This rearrangement joins TRBV3-1 to TRBJ1-1; a possible D gene is TRBD1 (5 bases). V lost 4 bases and J lost 2, with 14 bases in between. The CDR3 runs to 15 residues. Germline CDR1 is LGHDT and CDR2 is YNNKEL (reference sequence). CDR3 in amino acids: CASSLRQISNTEAFF. In nucleotides, the CDR3 is TGTGCCAGCAGCCTCCGACAGATTTCAAACACTGAAGCTTTCTTT.

This clonotype came up many times. CDR3 sequence: CASSFSGGTDTQYF. The DNA for the CDR3 is TGCGCCAGCAGCTTTAGCGGGGGCACAGATACGCAGTATTTT. The V call is TRBV5-1, the J call TRBJ2-3, with 8 nucleotides matching TRBD2. The ends lost 2 bases at V and 1 base at J; junction bases unmatched: 0. The CDR3 loop spans 14 amino acids. Per the germline V gene, CDR1 is SGHRS and CDR2 is YFSETQ.

This clonotype was detected many times. This rearrangement joins TRBV5-1 to TRBJ2-7, with D possibly being TRBD1 (6 bases). CDR3 length: 14 amino acids. CDR1 and CDR2 from the germline V gene are SGHRS and YFSETQ. V dropped 1 base and J dropped 2 bases, with 10 bases sitting between them. The CDR3 DNA sequence: TGCGCCAGCAGCTTGACTGCAGGGGCCTACGAGCAGTACTTC. It specifies CASSLTAGAYEQYF.